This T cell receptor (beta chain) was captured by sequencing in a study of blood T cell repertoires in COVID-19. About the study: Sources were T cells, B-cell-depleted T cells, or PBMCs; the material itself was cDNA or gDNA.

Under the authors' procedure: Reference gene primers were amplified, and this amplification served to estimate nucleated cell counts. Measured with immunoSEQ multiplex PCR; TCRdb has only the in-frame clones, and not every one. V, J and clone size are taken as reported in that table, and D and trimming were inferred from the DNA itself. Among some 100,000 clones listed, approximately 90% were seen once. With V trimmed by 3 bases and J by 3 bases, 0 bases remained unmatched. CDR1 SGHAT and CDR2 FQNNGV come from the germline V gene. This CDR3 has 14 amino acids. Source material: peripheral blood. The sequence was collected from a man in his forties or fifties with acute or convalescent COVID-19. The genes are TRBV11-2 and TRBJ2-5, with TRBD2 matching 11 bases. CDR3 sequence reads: CASSFSGGEETQYF. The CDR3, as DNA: TGTGCCAGCAGCTTTAGCGGGGGGGAAGAGACCCAGTACTTC.